The 10 T cell receptor beta chains below were found in one sample sequenced in a study of CXCR3-negative and CXCR3-positive naive CD8 T cells. Points from the study as a whole: More hydrophobic TRB CDR3s occurred in CXCR3-positive than in CXCR3-negative naive cells.

UMI labels and 5' RACE were used to prepare the TRB cDNA libraries. No DNA is given; TCRdb re-called the 5' RACE reads and lists each CDR3 protein once. The sample yields fewer than 65,000 distinct CDR3 sequences, of which the top ten take up around 5%. These receptors' antigens are unknown. Source material: naive CXCR3+ CD8+ T cells from blood. Subset described: CD45RO-CCR7+CD27+CD95- naive CD8+ T cells expressing CXCR3 (TNR3+). The origin of the receptors is a human donor in good health. Some clones in this sample may be carry-over from other donors' samples.

This rearrangement joins TRBV11-2 to TRBJ2-3. There are 14 residues in the CDR3. Germline values: CDR1 SGHAT, CDR2 FQNNGV. This CDR3 reads CASSLGVSTDTQYF.

V usage is TRBV29-1 and J usage is TRBJ2-4; TCRdb's D gene call, TRBD1, goes unchecked for lack of DNA. The CDR3 contains 13 residues. Germline V gives CDR1 SQVTM, CDR2 ANQGSEA. CDR3 sequence: CSVEGTGLNIQYF.

The rearrangement uses TRBV5-1 and TRBJ2-3; the TRBD2 assignment by TCRdb is unverifiable without DNA. Germline V gives CDR1 SGHRS, CDR2 YFSETQ. The CDR3 runs to 15 residues. Here the CDR3 reads CASSLLLGLEDTQYF.

This chain uses TRBV12-3 or TRBV12-4 with TRBJ1-1. The CDR3 extends over 15 amino acids. The chain's CDR3 is CASSLGLGFNTEAFF.

The chain links TRBV29-1 to TRBJ2-1; TCRdb indicates TRBD1, and absent DNA this call remains unverified. The CDR3 covers 14 residues. Germline CDR1 and CDR2: SQVTM and ANQGSEA. The CDR3 here is CSVSGTEIYNEQFF.

V gene TRBV29-1 combines with J gene TRBJ2-7. The CDR3 runs 12 residues. Germline V gene sequence: CDR1 SQVTM, CDR2 ANQGSEA. CDR3 loop: CSVVEGSREQYF.

The J gene is TRBJ2-2, the V gene TRBV21-1; TCRdb's D call of TRBD2 is untestable without DNA. TRBV21-1 is flagged as a pseudogene. CDR3 length: 16 amino acids. Here the CDR3 reads CASSNPGLAGGGELFF.

The CDR3 reads CAGGTGDQETQYF. V usage is TRBV10-3 and J usage is TRBJ2-5; with no DNA, the TCRdb D assignment of TRBD1 cannot be verified. Germline V gene data show CDR1 as ENHRY and CDR2 as SYGVKD. The CDR3 spans 13 residues.

The chain uses TRBV29-1 and TRBJ1-2; TCRdb calls TRBD1, which cannot be checked without DNA. CDR1 and CDR2 (germline): SQVTM, ANQGSEA. This CDR3 spans 12 amino acids. The CDR3 protein is CSVDRGNYGYTF.

The CDR3 is CASSEMVIPYEQYF. The chain carries TRBV6-1 and TRBJ2-7. The CDR3 extends over 14 amino acids. CDR1 is MNHNS, CDR2 SASEGT, per germline.